This T cell receptor (beta chain) was sequenced for a study of Tregs in tolerant kidney transplant recipients. Here immunoSEQ multiplex PCR was the method, and the copy in TCRdb shows in-frame clones only, minus some. This table has more than 25,000 clones, approximately 83% appearing once. As for this clone: The antigen is unknown.

V trimming: 5 bases; J trimming: 1 base; junction bases outside the gene matches: 11. The CDR3 is made up of 18 amino acids. CDR1 is SGHTA and CDR2 is FQGNSA in the germline V gene. Regarding the study as a whole: Findings come from small patient numbers and require larger validation. Biological reproducibility was not directly addressed in this study.

V gene TRBV7-2 combines with J gene TRBJ2-2; 9 bases line up with TRBD2. The clonotype comes from a human donor in good health. The specimen was Tregs from blood cultured with allogeneic cells. The CDR3 sequence is CASSPVLAGYMNTGELFF. CDR3 DNA sequence: TGTGCCAGCAGCCCGGTGCTAGCGGGATACATGAACACCGGGGAGCTGTTTTTT.